One and the same sample provided the 10 T cell receptor beta chains below, sequenced in a study of T cells in Graves' hyperthyroidism and ophthalmopathy. Authors of the study amplified TCR beta CDR3 regions from RNA transcripts. With the HTBI primer set, the TCR CDR3 went through a first round of RT-PCR. In TCRdb, the multiplex PCR reads were re-called with MiXCR into one record per CDR3 protein. The sample yields around 250,000 distinct CDR3 sequences, roughly 15% seen once. Specimen: blood. The receptors come from a woman aged 18-35 years with Graves' ophthalmopathy.

The chain joins TRBV10-3 to TRBJ2-7; TRBD2 matches 11 bases. The junction had 1 base not matched to a gene; V was cut back by 4 bases and J by 5 bases. Germline V gene sequence: CDR1 ENHRY, CDR2 SYGVKD. The CDR3 consists of 13 residues. The CDR3 region has the DNA TGTGCCATCAGTGGTAGCGGGGGGGACGAGCAGTACTTC. The encoded protein is CAISGSGGDEQYF.

This clonotype was seen only a few times. The chain uses TRBV5-1 and TRBJ1-6; 7 positions match TRBD1. The V gene end was trimmed by 3 bases and the J gene end by 1 base; junction bases not matched to a gene: 7. The CDR3 runs to 17 residues. Germline V lookup: CDR1 SGHRS, CDR2 YFSETQ. Written as DNA, the CDR3 is TGCGCCAGCAGCTCCCCCCCGGGACAGTCCTATAATTCACCCCTCCACTTT. Encoded protein: CASSSPPGQSYNSPLHF. The variable domain in full, completed from reference TRBV5-1 and TRBJ1-6, reads KAGVTQTPRYLIKTRGQQVTLSCSPISGHRSVSWYQQTPGQGLQFLFEYFSETQRNKGNFPGRFSGRQFSNSRSEMNVSTLELGDSALYLCASSSPPGQSYNSPLHFGNGTRLTVT.

Many counts were recorded for this clonotype. The CDR3 DNA sequence: TGTGCCAGCAGCTTAGCCGGACAGGGGGGGGAGCAGTACTTC. This codes for CASSLAGQGGEQYF. The chain uses TRBV7-2 and TRBJ2-7; 10 bases match TRBD1. Germline-derived CDR1 and CDR2 are SGHTA and FQGNSA. The CDR3 totals 14 residues. Trimming at V came to 0 bases and at J to 7 bases, leaving 3 bases not matched to a gene.

This clonotype was found many times. The V call is TRBV11-3, the J call TRBJ1-1; possibly TRBD1 for D (6 bases). Deletions cut 5 bases from V and 10 bases from J, with 14 bases between. The V gene's germline CDR1 is SGHNT and CDR2 YENEEA. The CDR3 consists of 12 residues. The CDR3 is CASSPGAGGAFF. DNA for the CDR3: TGTGCCAGCAGCCCAGGGGCTGGGGGAGCTTTCTTT.

This clonotype was counted a single time. At one boundary the junction diverges from the germline segment, which might be a read error. The rearrangement links TRBV28 to TRBJ1-1; 7 nucleotides align to TRBD1. Germline-derived CDR1 and CDR2 are MDHEN and SYDVKM. The CDR3 consists of 15 residues. The CDR3 reads CASSFRGGMNTEASF. Here the CDR3 DNA reads TGTGCCAGCAGTTTCAGGGGGGGGATGAACACTGAAGCTTCCTTT.

The sample holds many counts of this clonotype. The rearrangement uses TRBV6-1 and TRBJ2-1; tentatively, D is TRBD2 (5 bases). With 1 base removed from V and 8 bases from J, the gap between germline ends came to 12 bases. The CDR3 has 14 residues. Germline assignment: CDR1 MNHNS and CDR2 SASEGT. DNA of the CDR3: TGTGCCAGCAGTGAAGGACTAAGTGCGGATGAGCAGTTCTTC. It encodes CASSEGLSADEQFF.

There are many counts of this clonotype. The chain links TRBV20-1 to TRBJ1-1; TRBD1 is a possible D gene (6 bases). This CDR3 has 14 residues. Trimming removed 5 bases at V and 8 bases at J, with 21 bases between. From germline, CDR1 is DFQATT and CDR2 SNEGSKA (reference sequence). CDR3 DNA sequence: TGCAGTGCTTACATAACAGGGAGTAGGGAGGAAGCTTTCTTT. The encoded protein is CSAYITGSREEAFF.

As concerns this clonotype: An end of the junction does not agree with germline; a read error may underlie this. V is TRBV28 and J is TRBJ2-1; 8 nucleotides agree with TRBD1. This CDR3 has 17 amino acids. The germline gives CDR1 MDHEN, CDR2 SYDVKM. CDR3 sequence reads: CASSLRFGRQGAAVHIF. The CDR3, as DNA: TGTGCCAGCAGTTTAAGGTTCGGGCGGCAGGGGGCGGCGGTTCATATCTTC.

This clonotype appeared many times. The rearrangement links TRBV6-1 to TRBJ1-1; a possible D gene is TRBD1 (5 bases). V was cut by 5 bases and J by 3 bases, with 10 bases left in between. CDR3 length equals 13 residues. In germline, CDR1 is MNHNS, CDR2 SASEGT. The CDR3 nucleotides read TGTGCCAGCAGTAGGAGGGGTGACACTGAAGCTTTCTTT. Amino acids: CASSRRGDTEAFF.

The sample holds many counts of this clonotype. CDR3 DNA sequence: TGCGCCAGCAGCTTGGAACCCTTATTTGGCTACACCTTC. Its protein is CASSLEPLFGYTF. V gene TRBV5-1 combines with J gene TRBJ1-2; D not resolved. The germline gives CDR1 SGHRS, CDR2 YFSETQ. This CDR3 has 13 residues. The ends were cut back, 0 bases at V and 7 bases at J, with 10 bases in the middle.